A single sample is the source of the 30 T cell receptor beta chains below, sequenced in a study of radiation and T cells in renal cell carcinoma. The time point is: baseline pretreatment blood. Described treatment: 15 Gy SBRT to primary tumor, nephrectomy 4 weeks later. Clones were read by immunoSEQ multiplex PCR, and TCRdb kept only the in-frame ones, dropping some. The repertoire includes over 85,000 clones, about 79% of them detected once, and around 6.3% sits in the top ten. This specimen was blood, taken from a patient whose treatment included radiotherapy and nephrectomy. These TCRs come from a man aged 55 to 69 with renal cell carcinoma.

The J gene is TRBJ2-1, the V gene TRBV7-8, with 7 nucleotides matching TRBD2. Germline V CDR1 and CDR2: SGHVS, FQNEAQ. CDR3 length equals 16 residues. J gave up 4 bases and V 1 base, and 7 bases lay outside the gene matches. The DNA for the CDR3 is TGTGCCAGCAGCTTAGTGGGGGGAGGGCAATACAATGAGCAGTTCTTC. Encoded protein: CASSLVGGGQYNEQFF.

The chain combines TRBV15 with TRBJ1-1; 10 nucleotides match TRBD1. CDR3 length equals 16 residues. Per the germline V gene, CDR1 is LNHNV and CDR2 is YYDKDF (reference sequence). The V segment lost 3 bases and the J segment 7 bases; nucleotides outside the gene matches: 11. The CDR3 DNA reads as TGTGCCACCAGCAGCCCCGGGACAGGGGTACTCTTTGAAGCTTTCTTT. It specifies CATSSPGTGVLFEAFF.

The chain carries TRBV9 and TRBJ2-1; 13 bases fit TRBD2. Germline V lookup: CDR1 SGDLS, CDR2 YYNGEE. J lost 6 bases, V lost 5 bases, and 8 bases had no gene match. This CDR3 comprises 16 residues. CDR3 bases: TGTGCCAGCAGGAGACTAGCGGGAGGCAATAGCAATGAGCAGTTCTTC. This codes for CASRRLAGGNSNEQFF.

J is TRBJ2-7 and V is TRBV21-1; TRBD1, as called in the table, went unchecked against the DNA. TRBV21-1 is marked as a pseudogene. This CDR3 comprises 17 residues. The CDR3 DNA reads as TGTGCCAGCACCACACTCTCTCGCGACAGGGGGTCCCACGAGCAGTACTTC. Encoded protein: CASTTLSRDRGSHEQYF.

The chain has TRBV28 and TRBJ1-5; D unresolved. The V gene lost 5 bases and the J gene lost 5 bases, with 13 bases spanning the gap. Germline values: CDR1 MDHEN, CDR2 SYDVKM. The CDR3 is made up of 14 amino acids. The CDR3 reads CASSPVVADQPQHF. The CDR3, as DNA: TGTGCCAGCAGTCCCGTGGTAGCAGATCAGCCCCAGCATTTT.

The chain is built from TRBV4-1 and TRBJ2-3, with D possibly matching TRBD2 (6 bases). CDR1 is MGHRA and CDR2 is YSYEKL in the germline V gene. The V end was cut by 0 bases, the J end by 4 bases, with 11 bases between. The CDR3 totals 15 residues. The CDR3 region has the DNA TGCGCCAGCAGCCAAGAAGGGACTTCCCCAGATACGCAGTATTTT. Translating gives CASSQEGTSPDTQYF.

V is TRBV5-4 and J is TRBJ2-7, with D uncertain. Germline V gene data show CDR1 as SGHNT and CDR2 as YYREEE (reference sequence). The CDR3 spans 11 residues. V lost 4 bases to trimming and J lost 9 bases, with 11 bases between them. The CDR3 here is CASSITVGQYF. In DNA, the CDR3 is TGTGCCAGCAGCATCACTGTGGGGCAGTACTTC.

The chain employs TRBV11-2 and TRBJ2-5; the D gene is possibly TRBD2 (6 bases). Germline assignment: CDR1 SGHAT and CDR2 FQNNGV. With 3 bases removed from V and 3 bases from J, the gap between germline ends came to 14 bases. The CDR3 is 15 residues long. The CDR3 sequence is CASSFRGTAEETQYF. The CDR3 DNA reads TGTGCCAGCAGCTTCCGCGGGACCGCGGAAGAGACCCAGTACTTC.

The rearrangement uses TRBV10-3 and TRBJ2-1; 8 nucleotides match TRBD2. The length of the CDR3 is 15 residues. The V and J ends lost 2 bases and 9 bases, in that order; junction bases with no gene match: 9. Germline V gene lookup returns CDR1 ENHRY and CDR2 SYGVKD. The CDR3 DNA follows: TGTGCCATCAGTGAGGTACGGGAGGGCTCTCGTGAGCAGTTCTTC. Its translation is CAISEVREGSREQFF.

The J gene is TRBJ1-4, the V gene TRBV5-5; D is perhaps TRBD1 (5 bases). CDR3 size: 17 residues. With 0 bases removed from V and 4 bases from J, the gap between germline ends came to 16 bases. Germline lookup yields CDR1 SGHKS and CDR2 YYEKEE (reference sequence). CDR3 residues: CASSLEPGLGINEKLFF. The CDR3 DNA follows: TGTGCCAGCAGCTTGGAACCGGGACTGGGAATTAATGAAAAACTGTTTTTT.

V usage is TRBV28 and J usage is TRBJ1-3; D unresolved. Germline CDR1 MDHEN, CDR2 SYDVKM. The CDR3 sequence is 15 residues long. The V end was cut by 5 bases, the J end by 0 bases, with 11 bases between. The chain's CDR3 is CASSIGRFSGNTIYF. CDR3 sequence (DNA): TGTGCCAGCAGTATCGGACGGTTCTCTGGAAACACCATATATTTT.

The chain uses TRBV9 and TRBJ2-1; 10 bases line up with TRBD1. J lost 2 bases, V lost 4 bases, and 3 bases had no gene match. Germline V CDR1 and CDR2: SGDLS, YYNGEE. The CDR3 extends over 15 amino acids. CDR3 region: CASSPGQGTYNEQFF. The CDR3 DNA reads as TGTGCCAGCAGCCCGGGACAGGGGACCTACAATGAGCAGTTCTTC.

This chain uses TRBV21-1 with TRBJ2-3; the table's TRBD2 call for D was not verified on the DNA. TRBV21-1 is a recognized pseudogene. The CDR3 runs to 21 residues. The CDR3 nucleotides read TGTGCCAGCAGCAAAGGAATTGACACTTCCCTTGCGGGAGGGCCCACAGATACGCAGTATTTT. It encodes CASSKGIDTSLAGGPTDTQYF.

The V and J genes are TRBV28 and TRBJ1-4; no firm D call. From germline, CDR1 is MDHEN and CDR2 SYDVKM. The CDR3 contains 15 residues. V was clipped by 1 base and J by 5 bases, with 11 bases between them. CDR3 nucleotide sequence: TGTGCCAGCAGTTTATCGGGGTCGGGAAATGAAAAACTGTTTTTT. This translates into CASSLSGSGNEKLFF.

The rearrangement links TRBV4-3 to TRBJ2-7; TRBD2 agrees at 8 bases. This CDR3 comprises 18 residues. CDR1 is LGHNA and CDR2 is YSLEER in the germline V gene. V trimming: 0 bases; J trimming: 4 bases; junction bases outside the gene matches: 14. The CDR3 protein is CASSQDRGGSTVYYEQYF. CDR3 sequence (DNA): TGCGCCAGCAGCCAAGACCGGGGGGGTTCGACAGTTTATTACGAGCAGTACTTC.

The chain recombines TRBV11-3 with TRBJ2-1; TRBD2 might be the D (6 bases). V lost 2 bases to trimming and J lost 3 bases, with 14 bases between them. This CDR3 has 16 amino acids. Per the germline V gene, CDR1 is SGHNT and CDR2 is YENEEA. DNA of the CDR3: TGTGCCAGCAGCTTAAGGGACGGGAGAGGCTACAATGAGCAGTTCTTC. It yields the protein CASSLRDGRGYNEQFF.

The CDR3 here is CASSLGHFDEQYF. CDR3 DNA: TGCGCCAGCAGCTTGGGACATTTCGACGAGCAGTACTTC. This rearrangement joins TRBV5-1 to TRBJ2-7, with D unclear. This CDR3 is built from 13 residues. V was cut by 0 bases and J by 5 bases, with 9 bases left in between. CDR1 SGHRS and CDR2 YFSETQ come from the germline V gene.

The chain has TRBV7-6 and TRBJ2-3, with D uncertain. The germline CDR1 and CDR2 sequences are SGHVS and FNYEAQ. Trimming pared 3 bases from V and 10 bases from J, leaving 17 bases between. The CDR3 has 14 residues. This chain's CDR3 is CASSFQLGPEPQYF. The CDR3 bases are TGTGCCAGCAGCTTCCAGCTAGGCCCCGAACCGCAGTATTTT.

This chain connects TRBV7-8 to TRBJ2-3; D unresolved. This CDR3 contains 15 residues. Germline assignment: CDR1 SGHVS and CDR2 FQNEAQ. Trimming took off 1 base at V and 0 bases at J, with 8 bases between the two ends. The CDR3 bases are TGTGCCAGCAGCTTAGTAGTCACTAGCACAGATACGCAGTATTTT. Its translation is CASSLVVTSTDTQYF.

The rearrangement joins TRBV10-1 to TRBJ2-7; no clear D gene. The length of the CDR3 is 13 residues. Germline CDR1 and CDR2: WNHNN and SYGVQD (reference sequence). V shed 3 bases and J shed 3 bases, with 9 bases lying between them. CDR3: CASSDINGYEQYF. In DNA form, the CDR3 reads TGCGCCAGCAGTGATATCAATGGCTACGAGCAGTACTTC.

The V and J genes are TRBV5-1 and TRBJ2-1; maybe TRBD2 (5 bases). Germline V CDR1 and CDR2: SGHRS, YFSETQ. V was clipped by 5 bases and J by 5 bases, with 11 bases between them. This CDR3 is 13 amino acids long. As DNA, the CDR3 is TGCGCCAGCAGGCCGATGAGGGACAATGAGCAGTTCTTC. Its protein is CASRPMRDNEQFF.

This clone showed up just a few times. This chain connects TRBV5-1 to TRBJ2-4, with a tentative D call TRBD2 (6 bases). Germline CDR1 reads SGHRS; CDR2 reads YFSETQ. Trimming cost V 1 base and J 1 base, with 6 bases left between them. CDR3 length: 14 residues. The CDR3 loop is CASSLTSAKNIQYF. CDR3 bases: TGCGCCAGCAGCTTGACTAGCGCCAAAAACATTCAGTACTTC.

The chain employs TRBV5-1 and TRBJ1-4; TRBD1 matches 9 bases. J lost 8 bases, V lost 0 bases, and 5 bases had no gene match. In germline, CDR1 is SGHRS, CDR2 YFSETQ. The CDR3 covers 15 residues. The CDR3 nucleotides read TGCGCCAGCAGCTTGGATGGGACAGGGACCGAAAAACTGTTTTTT. The encoded protein is CASSLDGTGTEKLFF.

A note on this clone: The junction departs from germline at one end; a sequencing error may be responsible. The chain uses TRBV9 and TRBJ2-7; D gene unclear. Germline V lookup: CDR1 SGDLS, CDR2 YYNGEE. The CDR3 has 8 residues. CDR3 sequence (DNA): TGTGCCAGCAGCCCCCGCCACTTC. Amino acid sequence: CASSPRHF.

The chain carries TRBV19 and TRBJ1-5; a possible D gene is TRBD1 (6 bases). The CDR3 totals 15 residues. The ends were cut back, 4 bases at V and 4 bases at J, with 14 bases in the middle. Germline-derived CDR1 and CDR2 are LNHDA and SQIVND (reference sequence). DNA for the CDR3: TGTGCCAGTAGTACGACAGGTTCCCCGAATCAGCCCCAGCATTTT. Translation gives CASSTTGSPNQPQHF.

CDR3 in DNA: TGTGCCACCAGCAGAGTCCGGGACAGGGATTACGAGCAGTACTTC. It translates to CATSRVRDRDYEQYF. The genes are TRBV15 and TRBJ2-7, with TRBD1 matching 9 bases. Losses at the gene ends were 1 base for V and 4 bases for J; bases not matched to a gene: 5. Looked up from germline, CDR1 is LNHNV and CDR2 is YYDKDF (reference sequence). There are 15 residues in the CDR3.

In DNA form, the CDR3 reads TGTGCCAGCAGCTTAATCAGAAGGGGAGAGACCCAGTACTTC. Its translation: CASSLIRRGETQYF. The chain recombines TRBV11-2 with TRBJ2-5, with D possibly TRBD1 on 5 matching bases. V dropped 2 bases and J dropped 4 bases, with 11 bases sitting between them. Looked up from germline, CDR1 is SGHAT and CDR2 is FQNNGV. The CDR3 spans 14 residues.

This clone was seen just once. The genes are TRBV6-5 and TRBJ2-1; 10 bases align to TRBD2. Germline loops: CDR1 MNHEY, CDR2 SVGAGI. Germline trimming cut 6 bases from V and 5 bases from J; bases unmatched to any gene: 7. This CDR3 has 15 amino acids. CDR3 residues: CASSRSGGGDNEQFF. CDR3 coding DNA: TGTGCCAGCAGCCGAAGCGGGGGGGGTGACAATGAGCAGTTCTTC.

The J gene is TRBJ2-1, the V gene TRBV9; weak D call: TRBD2 (6 bases). Germline CDR1 reads SGDLS; CDR2 reads YYNGEE. This CDR3 region has 15 residues. V was pared by 0 bases and J by 8 bases, with 15 bases between. CDR3 residues: CASSVAGVGRDEQFF. DNA of the CDR3: TGTGCCAGCAGCGTAGCGGGAGTAGGTAGAGATGAGCAGTTCTTC.

The chain carries TRBV7-7 and TRBJ2-3; the D gene is possibly TRBD1 (5 bases). The CDR3 length is 14 residues. V lost 3 bases and J lost 6, with 13 bases in between. Germline V gene sequence: CDR1 SSHAT, CDR2 FNYEAQ (reference sequence). The CDR3 reads CASSLAGPGDTQYF. CDR3 DNA: TGTGCCAGCAGCTTGGCTGGGCCAGGGGATACGCAGTATTTT.